This T cell receptor (beta chain) was sequenced for a study of a mutant IDH1 vaccine in newly diagnosed glioma. Study summary: The earlier regimen, radiotherapy, temozolomide, or both, was most often both. Study-wide results and caveats: Researchers report vaccine-induced immune responses in just under 95% of patients.

About this clone itself: Antigen unknown.

The data were produced by immunoSEQ multiplex PCR, yet TCRdb's version contains in-frame clones alone and is incomplete. The data show around 58,000 clones, with roughly four fifths seen just once and 3% to 4% held by the top ten. This CDR3 has 17 amino acids. Per germline, CDR1 LGHNA and CDR2 YNFKEQ. V lost 4 bases to trimming and J lost 0 bases, with 13 bases between them. Time point denoted: week 5, during vaccination. Topical imiquimod was applied with each vaccine dose, which held 300 ug of mutant IDH1 20-mer peptide. Tumors from donors were new WHO grade 3 or 4 IDH1-mutant astrocytomas with ATRX loss.

The sequencing used PBMCs, collected from a glioma patient whose treatment included an IDH1 peptide vaccine. This TCR came from a man aged 30 to 39 with glioma. The chain combines TRBV4-2 with TRBJ2-6; D is perhaps TRBD1 or TRBD2 (5 bases each). In DNA form, the CDR3 reads TGTGCCAGCAGCCGGGGCGGGTCCAACTCTGGGGCCAACGTCCTGACTTTC. The encoded protein is CASSRGGSNSGANVLTF.